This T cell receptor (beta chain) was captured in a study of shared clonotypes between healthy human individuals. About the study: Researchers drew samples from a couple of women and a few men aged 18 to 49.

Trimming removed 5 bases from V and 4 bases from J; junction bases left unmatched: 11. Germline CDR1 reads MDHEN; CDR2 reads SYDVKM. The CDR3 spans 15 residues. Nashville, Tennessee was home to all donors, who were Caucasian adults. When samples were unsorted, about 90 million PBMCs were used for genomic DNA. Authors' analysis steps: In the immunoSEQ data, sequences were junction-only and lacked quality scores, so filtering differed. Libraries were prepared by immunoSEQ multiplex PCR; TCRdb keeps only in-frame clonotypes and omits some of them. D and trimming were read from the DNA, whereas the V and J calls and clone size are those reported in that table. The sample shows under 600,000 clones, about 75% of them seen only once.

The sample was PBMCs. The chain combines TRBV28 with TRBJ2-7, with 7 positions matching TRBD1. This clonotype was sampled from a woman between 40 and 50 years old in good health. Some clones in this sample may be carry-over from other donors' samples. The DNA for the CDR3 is TGTGCCAGCAGTACACCCCCGGGACAGAAGTACGAGCAGTACTTC. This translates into CASSTPPGQKYEQYF.